The rows below give T cell receptor beta chains drawn from one sample of a study of metastatic and nonmetastatic thyroid tumors. TCRdb re-called the PCR reads via MiXCR. The table shows some 20,000 clones, with about a third occurring only once. Input material: tumor tissue. The receptors shown here come from a female donor with papillary thyroid cancer or a benign thyroid nodule (not recorded which). Some clones in this sample may be carry-over from other donors' samples. Both conserved end residues are part of each CDR3. The order of the fields is CDR3 length, D gene, J gene, V gene, clone size, CDR3 protein, CDR3 DNA. The D gene is left open where the match is weak. Not every row has a clone size; where given, it reads once, few, many or a size class.

length: 16; D: TRBD1; J: TRBJ1-2; V: TRBV6-4; size: NA; CDR3: CASSPDRGNLNYGYTF; DNA: TGTGCCAGCAGTCCGGACAGGGGGAATCTTAACTATGGCTACACCTTC
length: 16; D: TRBD1; J: TRBJ2-5; V: TRBV12-3/TRBV12-4; size: few; CDR3: CASSLGWGQGAETQYF; DNA: TGTGCCAGCAGTCTAGGGTGGGGACAGGGGGCAGAGACCCAGTACTTC
length: 17; D: NA; J: TRBJ2-3; V: TRBV27; size: NA; CDR3: CASSLLAGAYYTDTQYF; DNA: TGTGCCAGCAGTTTATTGGCAGGGGCCTACTACACAGATACGCAGTATTTT
length: 16; D: NA; J: TRBJ1-3; V: TRBV6-2/TRBV6-3; size: few; CDR3: CASSYRGSSSGNTIYF; DNA: TGTGCCAGCAGTTACCGGGGGTCGAGCTCTGGAAACACCATATATTTT
length: 13; D: TRBD2; J: TRBJ2-1; V: TRBV30; size: NA; CDR3: CALFGTSLNEQFF; DNA: TGTGCCTTATTTGGGACTAGTTTAAATGAGCAGTTCTTC
length: 12; D: NA; J: TRBJ1-1; V: TRBV12-3/TRBV12-4; size: NA; CDR3: CASSYWDTEAFF; DNA: TGTGCCAGCAGTTACTGGGACACTGAAGCTTTCTTT
length: 16; D: TRBD2; J: TRBJ2-2; V: TRBV27; size: few; CDR3: CASRGPGGPGTGELFF; DNA: TGTGCCAGCAGGGGGCCGGGAGGGCCGGGAACCGGGGAGCTGTTTTTT
length: 14; D: NA; J: TRBJ2-7; V: TRBV4-1; size: few; CDR3: CASSQGQGNGEQYF; DNA: TGCGCCAGCAGCCAAGGCCAGGGGAATGGCGAGCAGTACTTC
length: 12; D: NA; J: TRBJ1-5; V: TRBV20-1; size: NA; CDR3: CSAIVGNQPQHF; DNA: TGCAGTGCCATAGTCGGGAATCAGCCCCAGCATTTT
length: 15; D: NA; J: TRBJ2-2; V: TRBV2; size: few; CDR3: CASSGRGPNTGELFF; DNA: TGTGCCAGCAGTGGACGGGGACCGAACACCGGGGAGCTGTTTTTT
length: 15; D: TRBD1; J: TRBJ2-1; V: TRBV10-3; size: NA; CDR3: CAISDGSTGVDEQFF; DNA: TGTGCCATCAGTGATGGTTCAACAGGGGTGGATGAGCAGTTCTTC
length: 14; D: TRBD2; J: TRBJ2-7; V: TRBV20-1; size: NA; CDR3: CSASLGGEGNEQYF; DNA: TGCAGTGCGAGCCTCGGGGGGGAAGGTAACGAGCAGTACTTC
length: 15; D: NA; J: TRBJ2-7; V: TRBV12-3/TRBV12-4; size: NA; CDR3: CASSPGRGTSYEQYF; DNA: TGTGCCAGCAGTCCCGGACGGGGGACGAGCTACGAGCAGTACTTC
length: 17; D: TRBD2; J: TRBJ2-7; V: TRBV6-2/TRBV6-3; size: few; CDR3: CASSYGLAGGPLSEQYF; DNA: TGTGCCAGCAGTTACGGTCTAGCGGGAGGGCCATTAAGCGAGCAGTACTTC
length: 17; D: TRBD2; J: TRBJ2-1; V: TRBV7-6; size: once; CDR3: CASSWYTGLAGDNEQFF; DNA: TGTGCCAGCAGCTGGTACACCGGACTAGCGGGAGACAATGAGCAGTTCTTC
length: 12; D: NA; J: TRBJ1-2; V: TRBV6-2/TRBV6-3; size: NA; CDR3: CASSDRSYGYTF; DNA: TGTGCCAGCAGCGACAGATCCTATGGCTACACCTTC
length: 14; D: TRBD1; J: TRBJ1-2; V: TRBV13; size: NA; CDR3: CASTRDRGGYGYTF; DNA: TGTGCCAGCACCCGGGACAGGGGTGGTTATGGCTACACCTTC
length: 14; D: NA; J: TRBJ1-1; V: TRBV7-9; size: NA; CDR3: CASSPKGANTEAFF; DNA: TGTGCCAGCAGCCCTAAAGGGGCGAACACTGAAGCTTTCTTT
length: 15; D: TRBD1; J: TRBJ1-2; V: TRBV5-1; size: NA; CDR3: CASSFSTGGSYGYTF; DNA: TGCGCCAGCAGCTTCTCGACAGGGGGTTCCTATGGCTACACCTTC
length: 13; D: NA; J: TRBJ1-2; V: TRBV6-1; size: NA; CDR3: CASWGGGLHGYTF; DNA: TGTGCCAGCTGGGGAGGGGGATTACATGGCTACACCTTC
length: 16; D: TRBD2; J: TRBJ2-1; V: TRBV11-2; size: NA; CDR3: CASSPRGSSGGDEQFF; DNA: TGTGCCAGCAGCCCAAGAGGGTCTAGCGGGGGTGATGAGCAGTTCTTC
length: 16; D: TRBD2; J: TRBJ2-2; V: TRBV27; size: few; CDR3: CASSPPSGRVTGELFF; DNA: TGTGCCAGCAGTCCGCCCTCAGGGAGGGTAACCGGGGAGCTGTTTTTT
length: 14; D: NA; J: TRBJ2-2; V: TRBV6-5; size: few; CDR3: CASSYSSWGGELFF; DNA: TGTGCCAGCAGTTACTCGAGCTGGGGCGGGGAGCTGTTTTTT
length: 15; D: NA; J: TRBJ2-1; V: TRBV27; size: NA; CDR3: CASSTSGSKNNEQFF; DNA: TGTGCCAGCAGTACCTCGGGATCGAAAAACAATGAGCAGTTCTTC
length: 13; D: NA; J: TRBJ1-1; V: TRBV6-1; size: few; CDR3: CASRRGKDTEAFF; DNA: TGTGCCAGCAGGCGGGGGAAGGACACTGAAGCTTTCTTT